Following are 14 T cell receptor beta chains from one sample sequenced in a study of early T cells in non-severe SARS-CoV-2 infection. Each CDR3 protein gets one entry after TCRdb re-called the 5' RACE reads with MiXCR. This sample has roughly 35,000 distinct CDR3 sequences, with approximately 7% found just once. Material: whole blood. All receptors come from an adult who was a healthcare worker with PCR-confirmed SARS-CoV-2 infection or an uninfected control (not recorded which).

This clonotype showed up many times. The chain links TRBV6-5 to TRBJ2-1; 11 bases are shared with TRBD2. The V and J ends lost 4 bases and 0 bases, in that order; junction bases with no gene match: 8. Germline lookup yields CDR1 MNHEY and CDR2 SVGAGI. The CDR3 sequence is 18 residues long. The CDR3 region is CASSSGTSGTTSYNEQFF. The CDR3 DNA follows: TGTGCCAGCAGTTCCGGGACTAGCGGTACAACCTCCTACAATGAGCAGTTCTTC.

The CDR3 region is CASSQDTVFTVYF. As DNA, the CDR3 is TGTGCCAGCAGCCAAGACACAGTCTTTACGGTGTATTTT. The chain links TRBV3-1 to TRBJ2-3, with D unclear. CDR3 length: 13 residues. Germline loops: CDR1 LGHDT, CDR2 YNNKEL (reference sequence). V lost 0 bases to trimming and J lost 14 bases, with 15 bases between them.

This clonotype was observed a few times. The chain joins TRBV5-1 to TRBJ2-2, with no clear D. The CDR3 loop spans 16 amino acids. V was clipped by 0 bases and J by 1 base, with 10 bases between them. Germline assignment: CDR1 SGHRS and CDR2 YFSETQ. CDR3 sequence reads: CASSLAPALNTGELFF. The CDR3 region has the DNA TGCGCCAGCAGCTTGGCACCAGCCTTGAACACCGGGGAGCTGTTTTTT.

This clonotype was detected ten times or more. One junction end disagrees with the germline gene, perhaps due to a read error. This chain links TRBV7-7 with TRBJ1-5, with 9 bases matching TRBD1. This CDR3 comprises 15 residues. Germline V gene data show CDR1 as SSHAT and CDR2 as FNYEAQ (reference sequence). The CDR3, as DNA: TGTGCTAGCACACACAGGGGGCCAGTCGATCAGCCCCAGCATTTT. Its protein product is CASTHRGPVDQPQHF.

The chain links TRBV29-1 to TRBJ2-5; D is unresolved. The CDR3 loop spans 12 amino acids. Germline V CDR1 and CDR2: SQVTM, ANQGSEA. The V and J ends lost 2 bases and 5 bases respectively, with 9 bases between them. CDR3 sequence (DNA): TGCAGCGTTGAAACTGACGGCGAGACCCAGTACTTC. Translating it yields CSVETDGETQYF.

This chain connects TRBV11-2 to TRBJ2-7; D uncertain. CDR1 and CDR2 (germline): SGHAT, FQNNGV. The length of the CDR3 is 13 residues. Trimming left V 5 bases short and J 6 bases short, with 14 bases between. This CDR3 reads CASSPPTGREQYF. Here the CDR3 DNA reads TGTGCCAGCAGCCCGCCGACCGGGCGCGAGCAGTACTTC.

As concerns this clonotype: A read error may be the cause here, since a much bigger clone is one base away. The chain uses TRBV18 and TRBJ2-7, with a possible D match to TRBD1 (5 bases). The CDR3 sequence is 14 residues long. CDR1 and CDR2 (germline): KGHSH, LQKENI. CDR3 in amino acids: CVSSPRQGSYEQYF. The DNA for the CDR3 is TGTGTCAGCTCACCAAGGCAGGGCTCCTACGAGCAGTACTTC.

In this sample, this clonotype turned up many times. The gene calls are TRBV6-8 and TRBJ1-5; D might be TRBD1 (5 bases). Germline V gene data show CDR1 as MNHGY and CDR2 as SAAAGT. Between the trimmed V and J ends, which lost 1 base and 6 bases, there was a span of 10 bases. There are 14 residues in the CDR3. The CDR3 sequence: CASSYCQGCQPQHF. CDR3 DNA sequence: TGTGCCAGCAGTTACTGTCAGGGTTGTCAGCCCCAGCATTTT.

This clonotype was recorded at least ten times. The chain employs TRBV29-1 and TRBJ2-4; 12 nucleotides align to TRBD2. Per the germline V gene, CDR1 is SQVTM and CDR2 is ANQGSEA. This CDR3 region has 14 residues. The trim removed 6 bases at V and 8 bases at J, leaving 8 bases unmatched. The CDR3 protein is CSVLTSGSPDIQYF. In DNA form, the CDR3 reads TGCAGCGTGCTGACTAGCGGGAGTCCGGACATTCAGTACTTC.

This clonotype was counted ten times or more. CDR3 sequence: CASSLGTLLYF. CDR3 bases: TGTGCCAGCAGCTTAGGGACCCTCCTTTATTTT. V gene TRBV7-3 combines with J gene TRBJ2-3; D tentatively fits TRBD1 or TRBD2 (5 bases each). This CDR3 comprises 11 residues. The V gene's germline CDR1 is SGHTA and CDR2 FQGTGA. Trimming pared 2 bases from V and 15 bases from J, leaving 12 bases between.

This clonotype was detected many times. In DNA, the CDR3 is TGCAGCGCGGAGGGGGGTAATAACTATGGCTACACCTTC. Its translation: CSAEGGNNYGYTF. The chain joins TRBV29-1 to TRBJ1-2; D may be TRBD1 (6 bases). Trimming removed 7 bases from V and 1 base from J, with 13 bases in between. The CDR3 totals 13 residues. Germline CDR1 SQVTM, CDR2 ANQGSEA.

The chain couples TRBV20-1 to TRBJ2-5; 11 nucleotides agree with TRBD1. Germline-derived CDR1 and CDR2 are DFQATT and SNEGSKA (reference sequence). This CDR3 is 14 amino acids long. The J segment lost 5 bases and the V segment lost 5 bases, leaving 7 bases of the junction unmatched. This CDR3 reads CSAVWTGGWETQYF. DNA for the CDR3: TGCAGTGCTGTCTGGACAGGGGGCTGGGAGACCCAGTACTTC.

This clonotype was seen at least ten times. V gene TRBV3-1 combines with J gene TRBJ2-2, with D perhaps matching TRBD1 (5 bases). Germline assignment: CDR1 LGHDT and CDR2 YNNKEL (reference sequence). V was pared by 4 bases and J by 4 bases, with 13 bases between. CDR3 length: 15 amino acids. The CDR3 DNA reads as TGTGCCAGCAGCCCCAAGATAGGGGTCACCGGGGAGCTGTTTTTT. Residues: CASSPKIGVTGELFF.

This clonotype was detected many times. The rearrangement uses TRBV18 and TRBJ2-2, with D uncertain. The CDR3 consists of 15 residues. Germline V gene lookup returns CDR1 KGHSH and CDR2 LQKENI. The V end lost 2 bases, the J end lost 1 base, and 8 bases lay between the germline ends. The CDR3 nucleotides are TGTGCCAGCTCACCAATCGCAGAGAACACCGGGGAGCTGTTTTTT. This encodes CASSPIAENTGELFF. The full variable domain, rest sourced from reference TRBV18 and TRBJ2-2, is NAGVMQNPRHLVRRRGQEARLRCSPMKGHSHVYWYRQLPEEGLKFMVYLQKENIIDESGMPKERFSAEFPKEGPSILRIQQVVRGDSAAYFCASSPIAENTGELFFGEGSRLTVL.